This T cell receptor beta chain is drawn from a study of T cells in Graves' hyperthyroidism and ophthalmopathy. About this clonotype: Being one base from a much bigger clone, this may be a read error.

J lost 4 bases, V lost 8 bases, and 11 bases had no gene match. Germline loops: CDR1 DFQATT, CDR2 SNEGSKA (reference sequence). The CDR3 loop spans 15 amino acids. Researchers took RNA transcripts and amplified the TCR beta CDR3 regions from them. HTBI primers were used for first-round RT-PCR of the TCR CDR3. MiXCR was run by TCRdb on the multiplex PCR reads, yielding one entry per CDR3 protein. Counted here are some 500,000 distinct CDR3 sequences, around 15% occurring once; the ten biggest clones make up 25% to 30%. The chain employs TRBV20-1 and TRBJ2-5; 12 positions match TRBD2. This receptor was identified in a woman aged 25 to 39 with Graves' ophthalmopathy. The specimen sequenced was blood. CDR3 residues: CSPALAGGPRETQYF. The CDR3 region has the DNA TGCAGTCCTGCCCTAGCGGGAGGGCCCCGAGAGACCCAGTACTTC.